A selection of T cell receptor beta chains follows, all from one sample in a study of blood T cells in healthy people across ages. TCRdb re-derived calls from the 5' RACE reads in MiXCR, one entry per CDR3 protein. The table has about 1.6 million distinct CDR3 sequences, 34% seen once. Sequencing was done on a sample of blood. Receptors originate from a woman in her twenties or thirties in good health. Both conserved end residues are part of each CDR3.

j_gene: TRBJ2-7; v_gene: TRBV2; CDR3aa: CASSEGTKGVYEQYF
j_gene: TRBJ2-5; v_gene: TRBV5-1; CDR3aa: CASSLGDRVPETQYF
j_gene: TRBJ1-2; v_gene: TRBV4-1; CDR3aa: CASSQVYGGAGYGYTF
j_gene: TRBJ2-7; v_gene: TRBV25-1; CDR3aa: CVSSVGGIVEQYF
j_gene: TRBJ2-7; v_gene: TRBV20-1; CDR3aa: CSARQGTTHEQYF
j_gene: TRBJ2-3; v_gene: TRBV9; CDR3aa: CASSVGLAGAPAAQYF
j_gene: TRBJ2-3; v_gene: TRBV6-2/TRBV6-3; CDR3aa: CASSRLPGLVQGTDTQYF
j_gene: TRBJ1-6; v_gene: TRBV20-1; CDR3aa: CSARDPYWDSPLHF
j_gene: TRBJ1-4; v_gene: TRBV7-8; CDR3aa: CASSLKSSTPINEKLFF
j_gene: TRBJ2-3; v_gene: TRBV20-1; CDR3aa: CSARRGTNTDTQYF
j_gene: TRBJ2-7; v_gene: TRBV7-9; CDR3aa: CASSLGGGGTGGIYEQYF
j_gene: TRBJ2-5; v_gene: TRBV7-7; CDR3aa: CASSAGTGQETQYF
j_gene: TRBJ2-1; v_gene: TRBV20-1; CDR3aa: CSATVLAGGGGEQFF
j_gene: TRBJ2-1; v_gene: TRBV5-1; CDR3aa: CASSFQSPGRDEQFF
j_gene: TRBJ2-1; v_gene: TRBV20-1; CDR3aa: CSASSIAGGPDEQFF
j_gene: TRBJ2-1; v_gene: TRBV18; CDR3aa: CASSPWGLGNEQFF